This T cell receptor beta chain appears in the sequencing data of a study of T cell responses to AZD1222 COVID-19 vaccine. Study at large: Analyses pooled second doses at about 4 or about 12 weeks. Study observations and caveats: As reported, nearly half of all spike-specific TCRs target variant regions that are unmutated. Breadth and depth of Spike-specific TCRs rose after two AZD1222 doses. Donors in the cohort were predominantly white British and more often female, and clonal diversity was possibly underestimated.

As regards this clone: Its target is not known.

CDR3 length: 14 amino acids. The V gene end was trimmed by 5 bases and the J gene end by 6 bases; junction bases not matched to a gene: 9. Germline loops: CDR1 PRHDT, CDR2 FYEKMQ (reference sequence). Sequenced by immunoSEQ multiplex PCR; TCRdb stores in-frame clones only, minus some. The repertoire includes tens of thousands of clones, around 84% of them detected once, and less than 9.5% sits in the top ten. The input for sequencing was peripheral blood, taken on day 0 of AZD1222 vaccination. This clonotype originated in an adult in good health. The chain combines TRBV13 with TRBJ1-2; 7 bases are shared with TRBD1. The CDR3 here is CASSPSTGTDGYTF. The CDR3 DNA reads TGTGCCAGCAGCCCATCGACAGGGACCGATGGCTACACCTTC.